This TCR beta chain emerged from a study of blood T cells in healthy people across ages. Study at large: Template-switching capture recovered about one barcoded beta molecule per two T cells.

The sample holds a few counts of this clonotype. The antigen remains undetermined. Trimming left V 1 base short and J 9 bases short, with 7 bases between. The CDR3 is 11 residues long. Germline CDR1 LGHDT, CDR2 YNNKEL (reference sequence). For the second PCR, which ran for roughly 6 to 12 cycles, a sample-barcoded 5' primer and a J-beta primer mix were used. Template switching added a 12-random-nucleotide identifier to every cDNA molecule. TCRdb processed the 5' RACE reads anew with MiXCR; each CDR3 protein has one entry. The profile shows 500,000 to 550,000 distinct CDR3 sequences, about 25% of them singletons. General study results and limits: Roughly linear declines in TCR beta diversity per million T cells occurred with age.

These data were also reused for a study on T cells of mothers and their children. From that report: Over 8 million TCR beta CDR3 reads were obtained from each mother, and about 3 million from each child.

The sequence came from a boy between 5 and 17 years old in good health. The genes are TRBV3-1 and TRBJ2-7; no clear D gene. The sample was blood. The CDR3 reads CASSQGAGQYF. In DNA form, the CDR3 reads TGTGCCAGCAGCCAAGGGGCCGGGCAGTACTTC.